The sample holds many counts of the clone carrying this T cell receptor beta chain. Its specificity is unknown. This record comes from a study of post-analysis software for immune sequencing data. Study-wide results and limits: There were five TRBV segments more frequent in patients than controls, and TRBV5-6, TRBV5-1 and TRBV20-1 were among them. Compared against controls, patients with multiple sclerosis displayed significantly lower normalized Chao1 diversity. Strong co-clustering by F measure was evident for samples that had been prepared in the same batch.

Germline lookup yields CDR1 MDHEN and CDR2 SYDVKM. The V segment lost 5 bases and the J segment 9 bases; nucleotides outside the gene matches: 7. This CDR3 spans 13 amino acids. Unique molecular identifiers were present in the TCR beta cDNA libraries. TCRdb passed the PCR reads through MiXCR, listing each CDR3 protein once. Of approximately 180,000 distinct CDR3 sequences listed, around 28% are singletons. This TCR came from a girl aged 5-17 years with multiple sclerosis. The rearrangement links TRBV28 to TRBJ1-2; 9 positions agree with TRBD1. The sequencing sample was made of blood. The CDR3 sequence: CASSPDRGRSYTF. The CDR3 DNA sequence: TGTGCCAGCAGTCCGGACAGGGGCCGTAGCTACACCTTC.